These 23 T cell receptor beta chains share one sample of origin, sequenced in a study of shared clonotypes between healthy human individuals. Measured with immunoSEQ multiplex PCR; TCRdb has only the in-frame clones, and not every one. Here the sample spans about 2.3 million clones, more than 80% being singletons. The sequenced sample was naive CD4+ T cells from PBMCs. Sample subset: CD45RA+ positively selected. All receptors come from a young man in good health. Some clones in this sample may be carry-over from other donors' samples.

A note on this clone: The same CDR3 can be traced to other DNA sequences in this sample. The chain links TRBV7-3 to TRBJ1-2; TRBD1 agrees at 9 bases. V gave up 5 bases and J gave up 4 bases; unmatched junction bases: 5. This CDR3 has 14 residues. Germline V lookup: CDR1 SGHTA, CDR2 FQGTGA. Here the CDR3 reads CASSPTGGSYGYTF. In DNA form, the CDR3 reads TGTGCCAGCAGCCCTACAGGGGGCTCCTATGGCTACACCTTC. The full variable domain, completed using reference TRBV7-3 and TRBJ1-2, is GAGVSQTPSNKVTEKGKYVELRCDPISGHTALYWYRQSLGQGPEFLIYFQGTGAADDSGLPNDRFFAVRPEGSVSTLKIQRTERGDSAVYLCASSPTGGSYGYTFGSGTRLTVV.

The CDR3 DNA reads TGTGCCAGCAGCTTAGCGCTCACCTTCAAAAACATTCAGTACTTC. It codes for CASSLALTFKNIQYF. The chain combines TRBV7-2 with TRBJ2-4; D gene unclear. CDR1 and CDR2 from the germline V gene are SGHTA and FQGNSA. The CDR3 consists of 15 residues. The V end was cut by 0 bases, the J end by 3 bases, with 9 bases between.

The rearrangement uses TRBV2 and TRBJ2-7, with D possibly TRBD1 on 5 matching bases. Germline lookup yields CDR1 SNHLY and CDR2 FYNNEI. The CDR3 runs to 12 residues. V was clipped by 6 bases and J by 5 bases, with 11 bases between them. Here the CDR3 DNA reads TGTGCCAGCAGCTATGACAGACACGAGCAGTACTTC. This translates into CASSYDRHEQYF.

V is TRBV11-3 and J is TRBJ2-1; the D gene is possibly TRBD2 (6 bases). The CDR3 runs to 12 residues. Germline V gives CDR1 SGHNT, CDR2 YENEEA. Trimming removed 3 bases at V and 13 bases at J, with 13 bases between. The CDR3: CASSLGDSSQFF. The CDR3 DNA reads TGTGCCAGCAGCTTGGGGGACTCATCACAGTTCTTC.

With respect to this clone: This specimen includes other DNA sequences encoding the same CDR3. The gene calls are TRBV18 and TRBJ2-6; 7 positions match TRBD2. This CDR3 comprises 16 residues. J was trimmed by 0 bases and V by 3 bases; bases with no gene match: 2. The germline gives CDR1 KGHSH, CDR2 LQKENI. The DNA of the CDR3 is TGTGCCAGCTCACCCGGCGGGGGCTCTGGGGCCAACGTCCTGACTTTC. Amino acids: CASSPGGGSGANVLTF.

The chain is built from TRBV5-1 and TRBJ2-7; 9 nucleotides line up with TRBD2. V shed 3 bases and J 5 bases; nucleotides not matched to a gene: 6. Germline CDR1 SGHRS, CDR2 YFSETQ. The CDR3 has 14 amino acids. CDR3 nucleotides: TGCGCCAGCAGCTGGGGACTAGCTACCGACGAGCAGTACTTC. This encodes CASSWGLATDEQYF.

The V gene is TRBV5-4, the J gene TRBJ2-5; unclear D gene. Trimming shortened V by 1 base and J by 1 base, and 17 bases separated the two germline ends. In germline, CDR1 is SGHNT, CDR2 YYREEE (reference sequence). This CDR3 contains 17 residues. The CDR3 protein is CASSLIFGPVTQETQYF. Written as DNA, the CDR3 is TGTGCCAGCAGCTTGATTTTTGGGCCCGTAACCCAAGAGACCCAGTACTTC.

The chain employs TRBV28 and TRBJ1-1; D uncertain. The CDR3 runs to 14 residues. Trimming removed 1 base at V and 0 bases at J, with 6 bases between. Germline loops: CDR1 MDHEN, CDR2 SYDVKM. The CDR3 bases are TGTGCCAGCAGTTTATCCCAGGTGAACACTGAAGCTTTCTTT. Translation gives CASSLSQVNTEAFF.

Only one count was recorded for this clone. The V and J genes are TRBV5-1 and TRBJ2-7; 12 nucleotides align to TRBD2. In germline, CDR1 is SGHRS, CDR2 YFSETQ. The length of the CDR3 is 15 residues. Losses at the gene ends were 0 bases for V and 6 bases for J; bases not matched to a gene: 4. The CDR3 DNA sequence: TGCGCCAGCAGCTTGGTACTAGCGGGAGGTGCCGAGCAGTACTTC. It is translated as CASSLVLAGGAEQYF.

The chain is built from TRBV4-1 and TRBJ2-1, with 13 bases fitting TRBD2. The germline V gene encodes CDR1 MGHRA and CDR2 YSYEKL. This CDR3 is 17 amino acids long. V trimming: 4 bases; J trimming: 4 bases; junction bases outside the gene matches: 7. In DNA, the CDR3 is TGCGCCAGCAGCCCACGACTAGCGGGAGGTAAATACAATGAGCAGTTCTTC. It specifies CASSPRLAGGKYNEQFF.

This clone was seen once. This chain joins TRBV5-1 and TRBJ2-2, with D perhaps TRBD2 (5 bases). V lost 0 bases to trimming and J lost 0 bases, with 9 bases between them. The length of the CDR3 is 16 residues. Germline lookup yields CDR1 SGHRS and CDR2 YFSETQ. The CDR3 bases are TGCGCCAGCAGCTTGGGTAGCGCGGCGAACACCGGGGAGCTGTTTTTT. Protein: CASSLGSAANTGELFF.

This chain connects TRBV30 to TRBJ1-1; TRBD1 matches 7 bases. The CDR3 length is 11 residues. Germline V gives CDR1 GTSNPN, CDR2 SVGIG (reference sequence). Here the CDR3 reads CAARGRTEAFF. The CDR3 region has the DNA TGTGCGGCCAGGGGGAGGACTGAAGCTTTCTTT.

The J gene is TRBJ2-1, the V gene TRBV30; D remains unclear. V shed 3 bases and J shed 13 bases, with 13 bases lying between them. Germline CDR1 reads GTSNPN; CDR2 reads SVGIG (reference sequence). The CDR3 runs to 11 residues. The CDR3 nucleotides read TGTGCCTGGAGCGATCCGGGTCACCAGTTCTTC. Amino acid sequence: CAWSDPGHQFF.

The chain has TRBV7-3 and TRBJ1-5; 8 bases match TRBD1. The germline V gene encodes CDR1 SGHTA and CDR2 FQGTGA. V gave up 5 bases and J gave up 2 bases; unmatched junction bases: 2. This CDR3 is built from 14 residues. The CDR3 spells CASSADRGNQPQHF. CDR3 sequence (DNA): TGTGCCAGCAGCGCGGACAGGGGCAATCAGCCCCAGCATTTT.

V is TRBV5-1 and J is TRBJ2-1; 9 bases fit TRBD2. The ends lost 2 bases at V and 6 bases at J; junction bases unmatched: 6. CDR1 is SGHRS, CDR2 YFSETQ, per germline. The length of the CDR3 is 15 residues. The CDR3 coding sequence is TGCGCCAGCAGCTTCGCAGCGGGGGGAGTCAATGAGCAGTTCTTC. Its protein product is CASSFAAGGVNEQFF.

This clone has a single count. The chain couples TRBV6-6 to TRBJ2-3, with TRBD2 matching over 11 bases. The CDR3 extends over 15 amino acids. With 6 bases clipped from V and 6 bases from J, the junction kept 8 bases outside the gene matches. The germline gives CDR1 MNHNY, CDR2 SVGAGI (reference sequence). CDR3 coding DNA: TGTGCCAGCAGCCCACTAGCGGGAGATGGGGATACGCAGTATTTT. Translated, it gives CASSPLAGDGDTQYF.

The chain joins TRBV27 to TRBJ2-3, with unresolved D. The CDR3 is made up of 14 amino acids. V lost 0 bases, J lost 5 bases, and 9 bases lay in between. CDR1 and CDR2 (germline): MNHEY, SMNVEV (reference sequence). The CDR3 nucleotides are TGTGCCAGCAGTTTATCGAGGAGTGTAGATACGCAGTATTTT. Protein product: CASSLSRSVDTQYF.

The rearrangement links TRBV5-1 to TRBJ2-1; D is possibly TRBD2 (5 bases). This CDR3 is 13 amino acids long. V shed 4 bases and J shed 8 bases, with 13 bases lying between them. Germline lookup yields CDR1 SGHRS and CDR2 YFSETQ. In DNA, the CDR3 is TGCGCCAGCAGCATCCCCGGGGTCGATGAGCAGTTCTTC. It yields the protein CASSIPGVDEQFF.

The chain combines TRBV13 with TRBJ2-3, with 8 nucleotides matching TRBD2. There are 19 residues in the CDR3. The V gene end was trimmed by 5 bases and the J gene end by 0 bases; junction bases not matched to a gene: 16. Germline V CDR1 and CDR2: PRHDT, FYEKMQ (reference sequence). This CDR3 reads CASSETFWAIAGSTDTQYF. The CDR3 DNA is TGTGCCAGCAGCGAAACCTTCTGGGCTATAGCGGGAAGCACAGATACGCAGTATTTT.

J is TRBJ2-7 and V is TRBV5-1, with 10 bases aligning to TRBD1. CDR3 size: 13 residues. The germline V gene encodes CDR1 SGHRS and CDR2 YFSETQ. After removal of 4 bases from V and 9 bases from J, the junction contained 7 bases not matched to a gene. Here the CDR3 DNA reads TGCGCCAGCAGCCGGGACAGGGGAGTTGGGCAGTACTTC. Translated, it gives CASSRDRGVGQYF.

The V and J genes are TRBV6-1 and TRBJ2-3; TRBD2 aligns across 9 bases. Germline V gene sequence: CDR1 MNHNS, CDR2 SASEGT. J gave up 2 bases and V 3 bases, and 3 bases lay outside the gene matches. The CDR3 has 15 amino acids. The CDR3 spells CASSEGGRATDTQYF. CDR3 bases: TGTGCCAGCAGTGAGGGCGGGAGGGCCACAGATACGCAGTATTTT.

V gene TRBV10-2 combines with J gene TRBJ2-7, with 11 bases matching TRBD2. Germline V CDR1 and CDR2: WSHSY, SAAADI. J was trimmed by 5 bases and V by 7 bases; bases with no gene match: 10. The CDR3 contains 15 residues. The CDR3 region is CASTLGLAGTDEQYF. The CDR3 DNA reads TGCGCCAGCACCCTCGGACTAGCGGGCACTGACGAGCAGTACTTC.

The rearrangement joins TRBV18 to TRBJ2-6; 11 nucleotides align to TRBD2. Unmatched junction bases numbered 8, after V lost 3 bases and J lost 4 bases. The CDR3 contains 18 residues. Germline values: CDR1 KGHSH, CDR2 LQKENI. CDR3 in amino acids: CASSPALAGGAGANVLTF. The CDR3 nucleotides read TGTGCCAGCTCACCTGCGCTAGCGGGAGGAGCCGGGGCCAACGTCCTGACTTTC.